This passage covers 30 T cell receptor beta chains from one sample sequenced in a study of T cell changes during pregnancy in multiple sclerosis. Profiled with immunoSEQ multiplex PCR; TCRdb holds only in-frame clones, not every one. The profile shows around 48,000 clones, around 94% of them singletons. The sequencing here drew on CD4+ T cells from peripheral blood mononuclear cells, taken in the second trimester of pregnancy. These receptors were collected from a female donor in good health, enrolled as a control in a pregnancy study.

With regard to this clone: The junction departs from the called germline gene at one end, perhaps through a read error. This chain connects TRBV29-1 to TRBJ1-2; a weak D match, TRBD1 (6 bases). Germline lookup yields CDR1 SQVTM and CDR2 ANQGSEA. The CDR3 spans 9 residues. The CDR3 is CSVESGHHF. The CDR3 bases are TGCAGCGTTGAATCGGGACACCATTTC.

The rearrangement links TRBV11-3 to TRBJ1-1; 8 positions match TRBD1. The CDR3 contains 15 residues. The germline V gene has CDR1 SGHNT and CDR2 YENEEA. J lost 6 bases, V lost 0 bases, and 6 bases had no gene match. The chain's CDR3 is CASSLDSGQGSEAFF. The CDR3 DNA sequence: TGTGCCAGCAGCTTAGATTCCGGACAGGGCTCTGAAGCTTTCTTT.

The rearrangement uses TRBV10-2 and TRBJ1-1; 10 bases map to TRBD1. Looked up from germline, CDR1 is WSHSY and CDR2 is SAAADI. The CDR3 loop spans 15 amino acids. The V and J ends lost 4 bases and 0 bases, in that order; junction bases with no gene match: 2. This CDR3 reads CASSGTGGMNTEAFF. In DNA, the CDR3 is TGCGCCAGCAGTGGGACAGGGGGGATGAACACTGAAGCTTTCTTT.

The chain carries TRBV5-1 and TRBJ1-5; TRBD1 matches at 7 bases. The CDR3 is 15 amino acids. Trimming cost V 1 base and J 2 bases; bases outside gene matches: 3. The germline gives CDR1 SGHRS, CDR2 YFSETQ. This CDR3 is CASSLMGQRNQPQHF. The CDR3 DNA follows: TGCGCCAGCAGCTTGATGGGACAGCGCAATCAGCCCCAGCATTTT.

The chain couples TRBV28 to TRBJ1-2, with D tentatively TRBD1 (5 bases). CDR1 and CDR2 (germline): MDHEN, SYDVKM. The CDR3 is 12 residues long. Trimming shortened V by 3 bases and J by 7 bases, and 9 bases separated the two germline ends. CDR3 amino acids: CASSFRDPGYTF. CDR3 sequence (DNA): TGTGCCAGCAGTTTCAGGGATCCTGGCTACACCTTC.

The rearrangement joins TRBV7-9 to TRBJ2-1, with D unresolved. Trimming removed 2 bases from V and 6 bases from J, with 11 bases in between. Germline CDR1 SEHNR, CDR2 FQNEAQ (reference sequence). The CDR3 is 14 amino acids. The CDR3 here is CASSLSVSGNEQFF. DNA for the CDR3: TGTGCCAGCAGCTTAAGCGTCTCCGGCAATGAGCAGTTCTTC.

CDR3 DNA sequence: TGCGCCAGCAGCTTGGATGGCGGGAGCTACAATGAGCAGTTCTTC. This sequence encodes CASSLDGGSYNEQFF. The rearrangement joins TRBV5-1 to TRBJ2-1, with TRBD2 matching over 7 bases. This CDR3 spans 15 amino acids. Germline trimming cut 0 bases from V and 3 bases from J; bases unmatched to any gene: 3. The germline gives CDR1 SGHRS, CDR2 YFSETQ.

This clone was detected once. This chain uses TRBV6-6 with TRBJ1-1; D possibly corresponds to TRBD1 (5 bases). Germline CDR1 reads MNHNY; CDR2 reads SVGAGI (reference sequence). V was shortened by 2 bases and J by 3 bases, with 10 bases between the two germline ends. There are 14 residues in the CDR3. The CDR3 region is CASSYGGGDTEAFF. The CDR3 DNA sequence: TGTGCCAGCAGTTACGGGGGAGGGGACACTGAAGCTTTCTTT.

The chain has TRBV6-6 and TRBJ1-4; possibly TRBD1 for D (6 bases). Germline values: CDR1 MNHNY, CDR2 SVGAGI (reference sequence). The V end lost 6 bases, the J end lost 5 bases, and 19 bases lay between the germline ends. The CDR3 is 16 residues long. The DNA of the CDR3 is TGTGCCAGCAGCCGGGGGAGGGGGGGGCTAAATGAAAAACTGTTTTTT. It translates to CASSRGRGGLNEKLFF.

The gene calls are TRBV7-3 and TRBJ2-3; 7 bases are shared with TRBD2. Germline V gene sequence: CDR1 SGHTA, CDR2 FQGTGA. This CDR3 has 14 amino acids. V dropped 1 base and J dropped 4; count of bases not matched to a gene: 2. DNA of the CDR3: TGTGCCAGCAGCTTAATGCGGGGGTCAGATACGCAGTATTTT. It codes for CASSLMRGSDTQYF.

The rearrangement joins TRBV5-6 to TRBJ2-2, with no clear D. There are 14 residues in the CDR3. Germline CDR1 reads SGHDT; CDR2 reads YYEEEE. V lost 1 base to trimming and J lost 5 bases, with 9 bases between them. In nucleotides, the CDR3 is TGTGCCAGCAGCTTGCCGGGTAGGACCGGGGAGCTGTTTTTT. Protein: CASSLPGRTGELFF.

This chain links TRBV18 with TRBJ2-5; possibly TRBD2 for D (5 bases). The V end lost 4 bases, the J end lost 5 bases, and 17 bases lay between the germline ends. Germline-derived CDR1 and CDR2 are KGHSH and LQKENI. The CDR3 spans 15 residues. In nucleotides, the CDR3 is TGTGCCAGCTCACGTGAACTGGCGGGCGGGGAGACCCAGTACTTC. It yields the protein CASSRELAGGETQYF.

The V gene is TRBV7-9, the J gene TRBJ2-1; D ambiguous. CDR1 is SEHNR, CDR2 FQNEAQ, per germline (reference sequence). V was clipped by 2 bases and J by 5 bases, with 7 bases between them. CDR3 length equals 13 residues. CDR3: CASSLNSNNEQFF. The CDR3 nucleotides read TGTGCCAGCAGCTTAAATAGCAACAATGAGCAGTTCTTC.

The CDR3: CASSQDMGAAQPQHF. CDR3 DNA sequence: TGCGCCAGCAGCCAAGATATGGGGGCGGCTCAGCCCCAGCATTTT. The rearrangement links TRBV4-1 to TRBJ1-5; D perhaps matches TRBD1 (6 bases). V was pared by 0 bases and J by 6 bases, with 12 bases between. The CDR3 covers 15 residues. Germline V gene lookup returns CDR1 MGHRA and CDR2 YSYEKL.

The chain uses TRBV27 and TRBJ2-4; 7 bases fit TRBD1. Germline values: CDR1 MNHEY, CDR2 SMNVEV (reference sequence). V lost 6 bases and J lost 9; bases outside the gene matches: 11. The CDR3 totals 14 residues. The CDR3 region is CASRPLVRGRIQYF. The CDR3 DNA is TGTGCCAGCAGACCCCTCGTGAGGGGGCGCATTCAGTACTTC.

The chain is built from TRBV6-5 and TRBJ1-2, with TRBD1 identical over 9 bases. Trimming at V came to 7 bases and at J to 7 bases, leaving 7 bases not matched to a gene. The CDR3 is 13 amino acids. Per germline, CDR1 MNHEY and CDR2 SVGAGI. CDR3 protein: CASMTGQGIGYTF. In DNA form, the CDR3 reads TGTGCCAGCATGACGGGACAGGGAATTGGCTACACCTTC.

V and J are TRBV19 and TRBJ1-3, with TRBD1 matching over 7 bases. Germline assignment: CDR1 LNHDA and CDR2 SQIVND (reference sequence). This CDR3 contains 15 residues. The trim removed 5 bases at V and 0 bases at J, leaving 4 bases unmatched. CDR3 coding DNA: TGTGCCAGTAGTGCCGGGACAGCCTCTGGAAACACCATATATTTT. It codes for CASSAGTASGNTIYF.

The chain carries TRBV5-1 and TRBJ2-7; 8 bases agree with TRBD1. The CDR3 totals 14 residues. J was trimmed by 3 bases and V by 4 bases; bases with no gene match: 6. Per germline, CDR1 SGHRS and CDR2 YFSETQ. This CDR3 reads CASSTGQDYYEQYF. The CDR3 region has the DNA TGCGCCAGCAGCACGGGACAGGATTACTACGAGCAGTACTTC. The entire variable domain, with the rest obtained from reference TRBV5-1 and TRBJ2-7, is as follows: KAGVTQTPRYLIKTRGQQVTLSCSPISGHRSVSWYQQTPGQGLQFLFEYFSETQRNKGNFPGRFSGRQFSNSRSEMNVSTLELGDSALYLCASSTGQDYYEQYFGPGTRLTVT.

V gene TRBV6-1 combines with J gene TRBJ2-3; 7 bases fit TRBD1. This CDR3 contains 18 residues. V lost 2 bases, J lost 0 bases, and 11 bases stayed unmatched. Germline CDR1 MNHNS, CDR2 SASEGT. The CDR3 coding sequence is TGTGCCAGCAGTGAAAGACCCCACGCGGACAGGAGCACAGATACGCAGTATTTT. Its protein product is CASSERPHADRSTDTQYF.

The chain has TRBV7-3 and TRBJ2-2; D is possibly TRBD1 (6 bases). The CDR3 length is 17 residues. V gave up 1 base and J gave up 3 bases, with 15 bases separating them. Germline loops: CDR1 SGHTA, CDR2 FQGTGA. In DNA form, the CDR3 reads TGTGCCAGCAGCTTAATCGGTAGGGGGAGCCACACCGGGGAGCTGTTTTTT. The encoded protein is CASSLIGRGSHTGELFF.

V and J are TRBV5-1 and TRBJ2-5, with 10 bases matching TRBD1. This CDR3 region has 16 residues. With 4 bases clipped from V and 0 bases from J, the junction kept 6 bases outside the gene matches. Germline V gives CDR1 SGHRS, CDR2 YFSETQ. The CDR3 is CASSTGQGGNQETQYF. The CDR3 DNA sequence: TGCGCCAGCAGCACTGGACAGGGGGGGAACCAAGAGACCCAGTACTTC.

The chain combines TRBV14 with TRBJ2-1; tentative D call: TRBD1 (5 bases). Trimming removed 4 bases from V and 4 bases from J, with 14 bases in between. Per germline, CDR1 SGHDN and CDR2 FVKESK. The CDR3 runs 15 residues. The CDR3 loop reads CASSPPRQRYNEQFF. Written as DNA, the CDR3 is TGTGCCAGCAGCCCTCCAAGACAGCGATACAATGAGCAGTTCTTC.

This chain joins TRBV27 and TRBJ2-7; 12 bases are a match to TRBD2. V lost 5 bases, J lost 4 bases, and 6 bases stayed unmatched. Germline CDR1 is MNHEY and CDR2 is SMNVEV (reference sequence). This CDR3 has 15 residues. As DNA, the CDR3 is TGTGCCAGCAGTCCAAGACTAGCGGGAGAATACGAGCAGTACTTC. Translated: CASSPRLAGEYEQYF.

J is TRBJ1-1 and V is TRBV10-2, with D unresolved. Germline V gene lookup returns CDR1 WSHSY and CDR2 SAAADI. This CDR3 comprises 11 residues. Trimming removed 8 bases from V and 1 base from J, with 5 bases in between. The CDR3 nucleotides are TGCGCCAGCGGGCAGAACACTGAAGCTTTCTTT. Translating gives CASGQNTEAFF.

This sequence joins TRBV25-1 and TRBJ2-5, with 8 bases lining up with TRBD1. The CDR3 is 13 residues long. The germline CDR1 and CDR2 sequences are MGHDK and SYGVNS. The trim removed 1 base at V and 12 bases at J, leaving 7 bases unmatched. CDR3 sequence reads: CASSESTGQVKYF. CDR3 DNA sequence: TGTGCCAGCAGTGAATCCACGGGACAGGTCAAGTACTTC.

The chain carries TRBV5-1 and TRBJ2-1, with D maybe TRBD1 (5 bases). Trimming cost V 6 bases and J 0 bases, with 13 bases left between them. This CDR3 is built from 15 residues. The germline gives CDR1 SGHRS, CDR2 YFSETQ. The CDR3 nucleotides read TGCGCCAGCATTTGGGGTGACAGCTCCTACAATGAGCAGTTCTTC. It specifies CASIWGDSSYNEQFF. The entire variable domain, with the rest obtained from reference TRBV5-1 and TRBJ2-1, is as follows: KAGVTQTPRYLIKTRGQQVTLSCSPISGHRSVSWYQQTPGQGLQFLFEYFSETQRNKGNFPGRFSGRQFSNSRSEMNVSTLELGDSALYLCASIWGDSSYNEQFFGPGTRLTVL.

This clone was counted once. This chain joins TRBV4-2 and TRBJ2-2, with a tentative D call TRBD1 (5 bases). CDR3 length: 14 residues. The V gene lost 1 base and the J gene lost 7 bases, with 10 bases spanning the gap. The germline V gene has CDR1 LGHNA and CDR2 YNFKEQ. CDR3 sequence: CASSQVGPVGELFF. The CDR3 nucleotides are TGTGCCAGCAGCCAAGTGGGGCCAGTCGGGGAGCTGTTTTTT.

CDR3 residues: CASIQTAGIHEQYF. CDR3 nucleotide sequence: TGTGCCAGCATCCAAACGGCAGGGATCCACGAGCAGTACTTC. The chain carries TRBV2 and TRBJ2-7; weak D call: TRBD1 (5 bases). V lost 7 bases, J lost 5 bases, and 18 bases lay in between. Looked up from germline, CDR1 is SNHLY and CDR2 is FYNNEI. CDR3 length equals 14 residues.

The chain joins TRBV25-1 to TRBJ2-7; TRBD2 agrees at 9 bases. Germline CDR1 MGHDK, CDR2 SYGVNS. This CDR3 spans 16 amino acids. The junction had 6 bases not matched to a gene; V was cut back by 3 bases and J by 0 bases. The CDR3 sequence: CASSDYQREVSYEQYF. In DNA form, the CDR3 reads TGTGCCAGCAGTGATTACCAGCGGGAGGTCTCCTACGAGCAGTACTTC.

The chain links TRBV6-5 to TRBJ2-7; 9 positions agree with TRBD2. This CDR3 has 14 residues. V trimming: 6 bases; J trimming: 2 bases; junction bases outside the gene matches: 5. Germline values: CDR1 MNHEY, CDR2 SVGAGI. In DNA form, the CDR3 reads TGTGCCAGCAGCCAAGCGGGGGGCCCCTACGAGCAGTACTTC. It specifies CASSQAGGPYEQYF.